The sequence of this TCR beta chain was determined in a study of cytomegalovirus exposure and HLA in healthy donors (dated by TCRdb to 2017 to 2019). Regarding the study in general: According to an earlier analysis of 587 of the donors, roughly 180 million T cells yielded 90 million to 130 million unique TCR beta sequences and roughly 280 Gb of sequence data. An early release covering roughly 600 HLA-typed donors comprised approximately 300 gigabases of sequencing data and 65 million to 100 million unique TCR sequences. Of the roughly 410 genotyped donors, 81% were placed in the genetic ancestry cluster associated with self-reported Caucasian donors. The aim of the study was to test whether cataloging public T cell receptors could identify signatures of past pathogen exposure. The study used immunosequencing to profile the T cell repertoires of approximately 690 subjects and linked those repertoires to cytomegalovirus serostatus. Besides the first cohort of some 670 subjects, a separate validation cohort made up of 120 different subjects was used. To predict cytomegalovirus infection status, the study combined high-throughput TCR immunosequencing, statistical association of individual TCRs with disease status, and machine learning. A later analysis re-examined previously published TCR beta repertoires from hundreds of donors and added high-resolution HLA genotyping to investigate patterns of TCR occurrence. The later analysis used no new phenotypic data to find candidate immune exposures, relying instead on TCR beta sequences and their occurrence across donors. An earlier analysis of 500 to 650 of the donors applied high-throughput TCR beta sequencing to assess whether each TCR beta V gene segment acted as functional or pseudogenic. Donor age, sex, ethnicity and CMV serostatus were compiled together with the repertoire data. In a later genetic analysis, genome-wide SNP genotypes for about three fifths of the roughly 670 donors were used, and that subset was treated as a discovery cohort. All discovery cohort repertoires had been generated on a single sequencing platform. HLA typing covered class I and class II loci at four-digit resolution. The number of donors typed differed by locus, with roughly 620-630 for A, B, C, DRB1 and DQB1, around 500 for DQA1, 600 to 610 for DPA1, and approximately 470 for DPB1. A handful of DR-DQ haplotypes were handled as single units for association and clustering because linkage in the cohort was strong. Among about 400 genotyped donors of the cohort, an average of around 250,000 unique TCR beta nucleotide sequences was sequenced per donor, of which about 18% were non-productive.

The library was obtained by the immunoSEQ multiplex PCR assay. The multiplex PCR relied on a mix of 60 forward primers for TCR Vbeta segments and 13 reverse primers for TCR Jbeta segments. Amplification of the CDR3 region of rearranged TCR beta genes was performed with a multiplex PCR assay on genomic DNA. The amplified TCR beta libraries were sequenced on the Illumina HiSeq System as 87-base-pair reads. Processing in the source paper ran as follows. A later analysis counted some 74 million unique TCR beta chains across the 500 to 850 repertoires, and 9.5 million to 11 million of these chains were shared by at least two donors. To remove PCR and sequencing errors, raw reads were error-corrected and collapsed into unique sequences using a nearest-neighbor algorithm that merged closely related sequences. V, D and J gene segments were assigned by aligning CDR3 sequences to IMGT reference sequences. Each retained sequence needed at least a six-nucleotide match to both a V gene segment and a J gene segment. A rearrangement was called productive if the CDR3 had no stop codons and remained in frame with V and J, and every other rearrangement was called non-productive. Following IMGT convention, CDR3 was defined as the stretch from the second conserved V-encoded cysteine to the conserved J-encoded phenylalanine. The earlier analysis of 587 of the donors excluded any sequence lacking an unambiguous match to a single V gene segment. In an earlier analysis of 587 of the donors, a V segment was called functional when productive rearrangements were above 56.7%, and segregating when the standard deviation between donors exceeded 5%. A statistical classification framework was developed to diagnose cytomegalovirus status using the catalog of TCR beta chain sequences. A later analysis assigned V and J genes by comparing TCR nucleotide sequences with IMGT/GENE-DB human TR gene sequences. Using the TCRdist pipeline, a later analysis assigned CDR3 sequences along with most-parsimonious VDJ recombination scenarios. In a later analysis, each TCR beta chain was defined by its CDR3 amino acid sequence together with its V-gene family, and reads lacking a unique V-gene family were excluded. As a way to deal with suspected cross-contamination and a sequencing artifact, a later analysis dropped hundreds of nucleotide sequences that were highly shared and had low generation probability. In a later analysis, a clonal expansion index was calculated for each public chain from normalized within-repertoire ranks of inferred template counts. In a later analysis, generation probabilities were computed with a VDJ recombination model fitted to out-of-frame rearrangements, and the resulting probabilities were checked against IGoR. Hypergeometric tests were used in a later analysis to score TCR-TCR, TCR-HLA and TCR-CMV co-occurrence, with a repertoire-size bias correction applied to the TCR pairs. To estimate false discovery rates, a later analysis permuted the HLA or CMV assignments 20 times. In a later analysis, co-occurring TCRs were grouped using DBSCAN, and TCRdist sequence similarity was added for clustering within HLA-allele-positive subsets. Repertoires with fewer than 30,000 or more than 120,000 public chains, plus five repertoires with anomalous nucleotide sharing, were excluded from co-occurrence clustering. Imported from immuneACCESS, the table was reduced by TCRdb to in-frame sequences with V and J called. These copies leave out some clones; in studies compared against another copy, an unresolved V gene accounts for under half, and the cause of the remainder is not known. The V and J calls and clone size come from that table; D and trimming were worked out from the DNA. In all, the sample holds 100,000 to 150,000 clones, and around 84% of those were seen once. The ten largest clones capture about 1.8% of the sample.

The cohort consisted of approximately 690 healthy bone marrow donors. At the time of sampling, all cohort members were nominally healthy, though unrecorded immune exposures were likely present. The donor tested CMV seronegative, placing the donor among the 300 to 450 seronegative members of the cohort. Every donor gave a peripheral blood sample, and the peripheral blood mononuclear cells from that sample were used for TCR beta sequencing. The Qiagen DNeasy Blood Extraction Kit was used to extract genomic DNA from the blood cell samples. Points the paper makes about the study in general: The presence/absence analyses assumed that sequencing depth was roughly uniform across donors, and that assumption may not be true. When HLA alleles, especially DR and DQ, strongly co-occurred, TCR associations were difficult to assign to individual alleles. A cluster of highly shared sequence variants was judged likely to represent a technical artifact of the sequencing pipeline. A further reported finding was that TCR beta sequences accurately predicted the HLA-A and HLA-B alleles for most subjects in the first cohort. The only immune exposure information available for the cohort was CMV serostatus. A later genetic analysis associated a missense DCLRE1C variant with V-gene and J-gene trimming of TCR beta chains, and an independent cohort replicated the association. In a later analysis, most CMV-associated TCR beta chains were found to appear HLA-restricted, with HLA associations seemingly driven largely by CMV exposure. The authors suggested that the approach could potentially be extended to other disease states and immunological phenotypes. Some IMGT-functional V segments, including TRBV6-2 and TRBV6-3, could not be distinguished by the 87-base-pair reads and were therefore excluded. In a later genetic analysis, fewer N-insertions in productive TCRs were reported among donors in an Asian-associated ancestry cluster than the roughly 640-donor mean. In an earlier analysis of about 550 of the donors, most TCR beta V segments were observed in productive rearrangements about 87% or about 30% of the time, broadly matching IMGT annotations. Most TCR sequences were observed very rarely across donors, whereas some public TCRs were present in many individuals. Because some donors lacked HLA typing at each locus, the association tests relied only on the typed subset. Linkage disequilibrium might explain the correlated functional status among segregating V segments, but an unknown experimental factor could not be ruled out. Compared with equally common non-associated chains, HLA-associated TCR beta chains in a later analysis were more clonally expanded and had lower generation probabilities. According to a later analysis, parvovirus B19, influenza, CMV and Epstein-Barr virus appeared linked to several top co-occurrence clusters. Three of the identified cytomegalovirus-associated TCR beta chains were confirmed in vitro to be specific for cytomegalovirus antigens. At a false discovery rate of 0.05, a later analysis linked under 20,000 TCR beta sequences to specific HLA alleles. The classifier was reported to diagnose cytomegalovirus status with high specificity and sensitivity in both the original and validation cohorts. Seventeen rarely observed V segments, including chromosome 9 orphons, were excluded from the earlier analysis of approximately 500 of the donors because counts were too low. In this cohort, only TCR beta chains were sequenced, and detectable features were limited by the absence of alpha or paired-chain data. A later analysis found that TCR association rates varied across HLA loci, with DRB1 alleles showing the most associated TCRs and HLA-C alleles the fewest. The study gave a list of 150 to 200 TCR beta chains associated with cytomegalovirus.

Turning to this clone: Its antigen specificity is not known. Within one base of it there is no much larger clone, and no base qualities were kept.

As encoded in the germline V gene, CDR1 is LGHNA while CDR2 is YNFKEQ. Trimming removed 2 bases from V and 5 bases from J, leaving 6 bases between the germline ends. The CDR3 sequence holds 13 residues, the cysteine and phenylalanine included. The sequence is cut down to CDR3 DNA, 39 bases in frame from base 1. The sample consisted of PBMCs. The sequence came from a man between 18 and 29 years old in good health and CMV-seronegative. The chain is assembled from TRBV4-2 and TRBJ2-2; 5 matching bases give a weak D call of TRBD2. CDR3 reads: CASSQRGTGELFF. The bases read TGTGCCAGCAGCCAACGGGGAACCGGGGAGCTGTTTTTT.